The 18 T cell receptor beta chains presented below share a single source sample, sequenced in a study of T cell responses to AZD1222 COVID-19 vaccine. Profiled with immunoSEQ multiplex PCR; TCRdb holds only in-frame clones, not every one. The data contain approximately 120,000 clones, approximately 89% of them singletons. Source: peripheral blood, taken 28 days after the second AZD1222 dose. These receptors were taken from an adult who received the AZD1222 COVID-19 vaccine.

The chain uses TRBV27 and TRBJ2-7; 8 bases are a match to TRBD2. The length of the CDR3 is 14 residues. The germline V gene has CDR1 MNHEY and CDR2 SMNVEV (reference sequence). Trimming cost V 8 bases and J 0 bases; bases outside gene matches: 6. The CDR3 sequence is CASRVSGVSYEQYF. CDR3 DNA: TGTGCCAGCCGCGTTAGCGGGGTCTCCTACGAGCAGTACTTC.

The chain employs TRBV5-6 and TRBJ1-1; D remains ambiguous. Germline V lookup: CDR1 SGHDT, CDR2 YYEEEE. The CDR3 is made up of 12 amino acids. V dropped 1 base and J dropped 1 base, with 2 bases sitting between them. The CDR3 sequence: CASSLWNTEAFF. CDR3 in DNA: TGTGCCAGCAGCTTGTGGAACACTGAAGCTTTCTTT.

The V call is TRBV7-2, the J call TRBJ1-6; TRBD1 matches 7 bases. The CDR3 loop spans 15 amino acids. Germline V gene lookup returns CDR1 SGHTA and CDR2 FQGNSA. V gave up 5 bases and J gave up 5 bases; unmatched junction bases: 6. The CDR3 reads CASSQTGRDNSPLHF. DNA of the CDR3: TGTGCCAGCAGCCAGACAGGGAGGGATAATTCACCCCTCCACTTT. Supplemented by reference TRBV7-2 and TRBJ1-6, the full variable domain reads GAGVSQSPSNKVTEKGKDVELRCDPISGHTALYWYRQSLGQGLEFLIYFQGNSAPDKSGLPSDRFSAERTGGSVSTLTIQRTQQEDSAVYLCASSQTGRDNSPLHFGNGTRLTVT.

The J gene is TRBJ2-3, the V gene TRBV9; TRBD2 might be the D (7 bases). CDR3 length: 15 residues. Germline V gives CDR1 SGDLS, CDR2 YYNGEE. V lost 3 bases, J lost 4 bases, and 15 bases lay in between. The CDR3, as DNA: TGTGCCAGCAGCGCCGGGGGGCATTTGGCAGATACGCAGTATTTT. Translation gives CASSAGGHLADTQYF.

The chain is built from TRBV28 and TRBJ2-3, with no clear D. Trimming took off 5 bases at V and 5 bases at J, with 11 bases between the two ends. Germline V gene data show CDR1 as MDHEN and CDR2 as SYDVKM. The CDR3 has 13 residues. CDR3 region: CASSPPREDTQYF. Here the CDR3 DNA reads TGTGCCAGCAGTCCTCCGAGAGAAGATACGCAGTATTTT.

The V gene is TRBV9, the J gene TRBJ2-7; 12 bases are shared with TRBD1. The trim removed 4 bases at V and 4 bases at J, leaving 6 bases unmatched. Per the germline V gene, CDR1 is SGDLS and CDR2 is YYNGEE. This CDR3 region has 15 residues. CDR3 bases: TGTGCCAGCAGCACGGGACAGGGGGCGCGGTACGAGCAGTACTTC. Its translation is CASSTGQGARYEQYF.

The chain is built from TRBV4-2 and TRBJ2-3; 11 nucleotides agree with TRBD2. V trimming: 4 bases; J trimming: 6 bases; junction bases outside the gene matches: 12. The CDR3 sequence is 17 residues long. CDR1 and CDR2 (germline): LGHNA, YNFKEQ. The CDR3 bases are TGTGCCAGCAGCCGAGCTAGCGGGGGGTCCGAACGGGATACGCAGTATTTT. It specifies CASSRASGGSERDTQYF.

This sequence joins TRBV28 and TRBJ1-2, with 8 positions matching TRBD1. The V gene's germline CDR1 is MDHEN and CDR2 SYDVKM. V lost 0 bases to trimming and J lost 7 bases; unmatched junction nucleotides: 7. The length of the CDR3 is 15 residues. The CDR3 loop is CASSLWDRELSGYTF. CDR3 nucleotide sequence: TGTGCCAGCAGTTTATGGGACAGGGAATTAAGTGGCTACACCTTC.

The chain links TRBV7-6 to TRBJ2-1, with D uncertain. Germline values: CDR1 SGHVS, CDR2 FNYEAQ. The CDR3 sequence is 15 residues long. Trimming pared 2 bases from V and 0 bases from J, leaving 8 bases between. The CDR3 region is CASSLNPSSYNEQFF. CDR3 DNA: TGTGCCAGCAGCTTAAACCCGAGCTCCTACAATGAGCAGTTCTTC.

The DNA for the CDR3 is TGTGCCAGCAGTTACTCGATCGGAAGCTCTGGAAACACCATATATTTT. Amino acid sequence: CASSYSIGSSGNTIYF. V usage is TRBV6-5 and J usage is TRBJ1-3, with D hard to call. The V and J ends lost 0 bases and 0 bases respectively, with 9 bases between them. Germline V gene data show CDR1 as MNHEY and CDR2 as SVGAGI. The CDR3 contains 16 residues.

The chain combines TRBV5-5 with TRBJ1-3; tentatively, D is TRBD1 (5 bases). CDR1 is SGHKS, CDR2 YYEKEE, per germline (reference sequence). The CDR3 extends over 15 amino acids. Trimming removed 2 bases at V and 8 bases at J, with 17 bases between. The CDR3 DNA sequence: TGTGCCAGCAGCTTTTTTACCCAGGGAGTAGACACCATATATTTT. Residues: CASSFFTQGVDTIYF.

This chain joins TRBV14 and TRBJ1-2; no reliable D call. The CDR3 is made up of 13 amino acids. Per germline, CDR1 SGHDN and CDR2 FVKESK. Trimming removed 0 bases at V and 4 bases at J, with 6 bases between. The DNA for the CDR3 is TGTGCCAGCAGCCAAGACAGAGCCTATGGCTACACCTTC. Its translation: CASSQDRAYGYTF.

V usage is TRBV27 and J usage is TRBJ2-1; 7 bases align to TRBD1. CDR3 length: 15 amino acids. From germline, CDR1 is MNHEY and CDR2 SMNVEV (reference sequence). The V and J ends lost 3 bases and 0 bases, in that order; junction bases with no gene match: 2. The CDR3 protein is CASSFRDSSYNEQFF. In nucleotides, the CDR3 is TGTGCCAGCAGTTTTCGGGACAGCTCCTACAATGAGCAGTTCTTC.

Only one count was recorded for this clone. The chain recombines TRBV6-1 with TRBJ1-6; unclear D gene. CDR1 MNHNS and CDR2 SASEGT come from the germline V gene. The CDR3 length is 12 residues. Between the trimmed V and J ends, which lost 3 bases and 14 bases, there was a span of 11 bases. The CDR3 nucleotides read TGTGCCAGCAGTGAGGTAACCCAGACCCTCCACTTT. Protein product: CASSEVTQTLHF.

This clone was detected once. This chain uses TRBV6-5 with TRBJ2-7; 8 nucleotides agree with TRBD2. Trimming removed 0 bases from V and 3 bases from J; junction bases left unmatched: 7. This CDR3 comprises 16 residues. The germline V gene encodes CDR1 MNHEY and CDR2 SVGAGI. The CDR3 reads CASSYSYSGGSYEQYF. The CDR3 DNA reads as TGTGCCAGCAGTTACTCGTACAGCGGGGGAAGCTACGAGCAGTACTTC.

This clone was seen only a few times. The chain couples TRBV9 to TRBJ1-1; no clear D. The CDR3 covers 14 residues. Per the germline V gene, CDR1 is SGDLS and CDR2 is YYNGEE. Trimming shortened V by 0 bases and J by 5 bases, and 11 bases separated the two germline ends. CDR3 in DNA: TGTGCCAGCAGCGTAGACACTTATTTGACTGAAGCTTTCTTT. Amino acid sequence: CASSVDTYLTEAFF. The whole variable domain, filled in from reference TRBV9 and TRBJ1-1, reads DSGVTQTPKHLITATGQRVTLRCSPRSGDLSVYWYQQSLDQGLQFLIQYYNGEERAKGNILERFSAQQFPDLHSELNLSSLELGDSALYFCASSVDTYLTEAFFGQGTRLTVV.

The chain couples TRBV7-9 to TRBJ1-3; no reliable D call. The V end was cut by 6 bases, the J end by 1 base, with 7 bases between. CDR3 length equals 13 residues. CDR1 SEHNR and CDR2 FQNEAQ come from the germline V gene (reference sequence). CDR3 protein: CASRRDSGNTIYF. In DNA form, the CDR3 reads TGTGCCAGCAGGAGGGATTCTGGAAACACCATATATTTT.

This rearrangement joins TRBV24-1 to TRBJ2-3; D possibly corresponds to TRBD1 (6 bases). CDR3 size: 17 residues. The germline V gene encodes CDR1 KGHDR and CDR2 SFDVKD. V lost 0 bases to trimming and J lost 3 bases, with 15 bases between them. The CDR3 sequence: CATSDLKGQRGTDTQYF. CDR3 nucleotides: TGTGCCACCAGTGATTTGAAGGGGCAAAGGGGGACAGATACGCAGTATTTT.